This T cell receptor beta chain was profiled in a study of shared clonotypes between healthy human individuals. Study findings and constraints: Blood was the sole source, and tissue repertoires probably differ.

TCRdb keeps only in-frame clones here, not all; method: immunoSEQ multiplex PCR. Found here are roughly 2.5 million clones, more than 90% of them singletons; the top ten hold roughly 0.13%. CDR1 is MNHNS, CDR2 SASEGT, per germline. V was trimmed by 2 bases and J by 15 bases, leaving 8 bases between them. The CDR3 length is 11 residues. Concerning this clone: What it binds is unknown.

The V call is TRBV6-1, the J call TRBJ1-6; D is unclear. Material for sequencing was naive CD4+ T cells sorted from blood. The subset here: CD45RA+ positively selected. The TCR comes from a man between 18 and 35 years old in good health. The CDR3 protein is CASSEPQVLHF. The CDR3, as DNA: TGTGCCAGCAGTGAACCCCAGGTCCTCCACTTT.